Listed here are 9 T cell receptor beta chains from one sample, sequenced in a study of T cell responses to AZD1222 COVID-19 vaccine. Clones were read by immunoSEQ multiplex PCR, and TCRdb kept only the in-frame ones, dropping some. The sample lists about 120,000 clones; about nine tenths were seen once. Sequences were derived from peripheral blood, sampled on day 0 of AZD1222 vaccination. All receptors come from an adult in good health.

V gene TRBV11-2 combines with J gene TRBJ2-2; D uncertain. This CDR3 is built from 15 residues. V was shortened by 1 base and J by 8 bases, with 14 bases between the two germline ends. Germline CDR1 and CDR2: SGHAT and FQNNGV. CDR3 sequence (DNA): TGTGCCAGCAGCTTAGGCAGTCCCAGAGGAGGGGAGCTGTTTTTT. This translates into CASSLGSPRGGELFF.

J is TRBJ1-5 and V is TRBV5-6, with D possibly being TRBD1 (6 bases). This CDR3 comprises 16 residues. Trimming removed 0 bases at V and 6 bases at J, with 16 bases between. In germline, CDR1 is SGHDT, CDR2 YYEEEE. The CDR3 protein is CASSLGGVSGVQPQHF. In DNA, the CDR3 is TGTGCCAGCAGCTTGGGGGGAGTTTCAGGGGTTCAGCCCCAGCATTTT.

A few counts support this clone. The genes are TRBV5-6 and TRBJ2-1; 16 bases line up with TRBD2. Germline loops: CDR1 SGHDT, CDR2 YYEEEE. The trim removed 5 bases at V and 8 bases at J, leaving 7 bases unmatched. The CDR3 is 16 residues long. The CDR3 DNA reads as TGTGCCAGCAGTTCTACCGGGACTAGCGGGAGGGATGAGCAGTTCTTC. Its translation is CASSSTGTSGRDEQFF.

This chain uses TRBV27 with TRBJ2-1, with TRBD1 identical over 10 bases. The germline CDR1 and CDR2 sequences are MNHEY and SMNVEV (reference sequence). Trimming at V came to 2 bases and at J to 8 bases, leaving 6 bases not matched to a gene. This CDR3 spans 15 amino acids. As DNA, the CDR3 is TGTGCCAGCAGTTTACGACAGGGGGCATTTGATGAGCAGTTCTTC. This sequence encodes CASSLRQGAFDEQFF.

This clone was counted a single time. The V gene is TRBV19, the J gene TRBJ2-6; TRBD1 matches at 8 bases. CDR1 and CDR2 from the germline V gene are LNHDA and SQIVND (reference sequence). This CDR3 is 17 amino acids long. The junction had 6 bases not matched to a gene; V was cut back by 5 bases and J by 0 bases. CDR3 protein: CASSPDRVSSGANVLTF. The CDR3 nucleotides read TGTGCCAGTAGTCCGGACAGGGTTAGCTCTGGGGCCAACGTCCTGACTTTC.

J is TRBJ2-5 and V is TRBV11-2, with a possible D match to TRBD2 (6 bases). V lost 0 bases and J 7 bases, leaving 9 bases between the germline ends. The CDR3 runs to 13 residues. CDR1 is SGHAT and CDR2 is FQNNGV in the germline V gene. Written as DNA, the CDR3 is TGTGCCAGCAGCTTAGAACTAGCTGCGACCCAGTACTTC. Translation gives CASSLELAATQYF.

CDR3 sequence (DNA): TGTGCCAGCAGTGAAGCGGACAGCTTGACTCGGCCCCAGCATTTT. Its protein product is CASSEADSLTRPQHF. V usage is TRBV6-1 and J usage is TRBJ1-5; D is possibly TRBD1 (6 bases). CDR3 size: 15 residues. The V gene lost 0 bases and the J gene lost 9 bases, with 15 bases spanning the gap. Germline V lookup: CDR1 MNHNS, CDR2 SASEGT.

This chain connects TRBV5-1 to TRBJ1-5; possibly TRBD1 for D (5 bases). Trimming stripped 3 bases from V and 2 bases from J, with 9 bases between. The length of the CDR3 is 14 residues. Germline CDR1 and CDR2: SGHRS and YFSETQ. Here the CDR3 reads CASSSGTGNQPQHF. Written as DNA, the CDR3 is TGCGCCAGCAGCTCGGGGACGGGCAATCAGCCCCAGCATTTT.

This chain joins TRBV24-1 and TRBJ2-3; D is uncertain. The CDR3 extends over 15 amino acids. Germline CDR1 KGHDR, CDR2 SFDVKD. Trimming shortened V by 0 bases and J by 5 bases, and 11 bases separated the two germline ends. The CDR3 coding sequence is TGTGCCACCAGTGATTTGGGGGAACCGCGAGATACGCAGTATTTT. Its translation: CATSDLGEPRDTQYF.